This T cell receptor beta chain stems from a study of blood T cell repertoires in COVID-19. In the study overall: Sites in the United States, Italy and Spain provided acute and convalescent COVID-19 samples. PBMCs, B-cell-depleted T cells, or T cells were the source of the cDNA or gDNA that made up the material.

Participants came from about two dozen US areas, aged roughly 18 to 90 years. Two consecutive negative NP/OP PCR tests, clearance, or resolved symptoms defined Cohort 3 recovery. Using immunoSEQ multiplex PCR, the repertoire was profiled, and TCRdb retains in-frame clones only, with some absent. Here the sample spans approximately 480,000 clones, approximately 90% being singletons. Germline V gene data show CDR1 as MDHEN and CDR2 as SYDVKM. V lost 10 bases, J lost 4 bases, and 11 bases lay in between. The CDR3 extends over 12 amino acids. Sequenced material: PBMCs or T cells enriched from blood (not recorded which). This clonotype was obtained from a woman between 18 and 29 years old who had recovered from COVID-19. The chain uses TRBV28 and TRBJ1-5; D is unclear. In DNA form, the CDR3 reads TGTGCCACCGAGGGCCCTAATCAGCCCCAGCATTTT. Its translation is CATEGPNQPQHF.